Included here is one T cell receptor (beta chain) sequence, with context. Its binding antigen is unknown. Base qualities are not recorded, but no much larger clone differs from it by a single base. V loses 4 bases of germline sequence and J loses 2 bases, and the interval between the two ends is 17 bases. Measured from the cysteine to the phenylalanine, the CDR3 is 16 residues long. Only the CDR3 DNA stays, 48 bases, in frame from base 1. CDR1 and CDR2, per the germline V gene, are KGHSH and LQKENI. TCRbeta CDR3 regions were amplified from genomic DNA by means of the immunoSEQ Assay, a bias-controlled multiplex PCR. Regarding the original processing steps: Nucleated cell counts per sample were estimated from amplification of reference gene primers within the assay. To quantify the absolute abundance of each unique TCRbeta CDR3 rearrangement, sequence reads were collapsed and filtered. Productive Simpson clonality was computed per sample as the square root of Simpson's diversity index over productive rearrangements. The immuneACCESS repertoire file appears here via TCRdb, limited to in-frame rearrangements. These files lack a portion of the clones; in checked studies, under half of the deficit traces to unresolved V genes, and the cause of the others is not known. V and J calls and clone size are those listed in that table; D and trimming were worked out from the DNA. This sample has 110,000 to 150,000 clones in its table, and around 87% of those were observed once. The ten largest clones add up to roughly 3% of the sample.

Whole blood was collected in K2EDTA tubes by collaborating institutions according to the institutions' own protocols. For TCRbeta analysis, collaborator samples were shipped as frozen whole blood, as isolated PBMCs, or as DNA extracted from either sample type. These data belong to a study of blood T cell repertoires in COVID-19 (dated by TCRdb to 2018 to 2020). Broadly, across the study: Collaborator samples came from the United States, Italy and Spain and covered acute and convalescent phases of COVID-19. The material from the prospective study consisted of cDNA or gDNA derived from T cells, B-cell-depleted T cells, or PBMCs. The dataset comprised deeply sampled blood TCRbeta repertoires from subjects exposed to, actively infected with, or recovered from COVID-19. The repertoires were made available in a free public database intended to serve as a resource for research on the immune response to SARS-CoV-2. Samples were obtained from the ongoing ImmuneRACE study (first 160 participants) and from 1,000 to 1,500 subjects provided by 6 global collaborators. The sample metadata nearly always contained a de-identified subject ID, COVID-19 status, age in years and sex. Where available, HLA class I and class II types were obtained from metadata supplied by the sample provider rather than from assay-based typing. The paper as a whole reports these results and caveats: The amount of clinical and demographic metadata varied by source and participant and was provided uncurated.

The TCR originated in a woman aged 55-70 years with active COVID-19. The chain uses TRBV18 and TRBJ1-1; there is no confident call for the D gene. Sequencing was done on a sample of peripheral blood. The DNA is as follows: TGTGCCAGCTCACTAGAAGTGCAGGTTGGAAACACTGAAGCTTTCTTT. It translates as CASSLEVQVGNTEAFF.